This is a list of T cell receptor beta chains from one sample in a study of blood T cell repertoires in COVID-19. Clones were sequenced by immunoSEQ multiplex PCR, and TCRdb holds only the in-frame ones, with some missing. Of around 480,000 clones listed, about 90% are singletons. Sequences were obtained from PBMCs or T cells enriched from blood (not recorded which). These receptors came from a woman aged 18-35 years who had recovered from COVID-19. CDR3s include the opening cysteine and the closing phenylalanine or tryptophan. D genes are given only for firm matches. Some rows have no size entry. The others give once, few or many, or a class for an expanded clone.

d_call,clone_size,j_call,v_call,cdr3_aa,cdr3_nt
TRBD1,-,TRBJ2-2,TRBV2,CASSELGTGNTGELFF,TGTGCCAGCAGTGAGTTGGGGACAGGGAACACCGGGGAGCTGTTTTTT
-,-,TRBJ1-6,TRBV6-6,CASSSQALGGSPLHF,TGTGCCAGCAGTTCCCAAGCCCTCGGTGGTTCACCCCTCCACTTT
TRBD1,-,TRBJ2-7,TRBV15,CATRSRDRGEYEQYF,TGTGCCACCAGGTCCCGCGACAGGGGCGAGTACGAGCAGTACTTC
TRBD1,-,TRBJ2-3,TRBV5-1,CASSRGLNTDTQYF,TGCGCCAGCAGCAGGGGGCTTAACACAGATACGCAGTATTTT
-,-,TRBJ1-1,TRBV28,CASSFRENTEAFF,TGTGCCAGCAGTTTCCGGGAGAACACTGAAGCTTTCTTT
-,-,TRBJ1-4,TRBV10-3,CAISESLEKLFF,TGTGCCATCAGTGAGTCTCTAGAAAAACTGTTTTTT
-,once,TRBJ2-7,TRBV5-5,CASSLLPAGISDEQYF,TGTGCCAGCAGCTTGTTGCCGGCAGGGATATCGGACGAGCAGTACTTC
-,-,TRBJ1-3,TRBV11-3,CASSLGYRDKVVYTIYF,TGTGCCAGCAGCTTAGGCTACAGGGACAAGGTTGTATACACCATATATTTT
-,-,TRBJ2-2,TRBV19,CASRSDWSGELFF,TGTGCCAGTAGGTCGGACTGGTCGGGGGAGCTGTTTTTT
TRBD1,-,TRBJ1-3,TRBV5-1,CASSPNSGQLTGNTIYF,TGCGCCAGCAGCCCCAACTCGGGACAGCTCACTGGAAACACCATATATTTT
TRBD1,-,TRBJ2-7,TRBV9,CASSGGDRVIHEQYF,TGTGCCTCCTCGGGTGGGGACAGGGTAATCCACGAGCAGTACTTC
-,-,TRBJ1-4,TRBV27,CASSSSAGNEKLFF,TGTGCCAGCAGTTCCTCTGCGGGTAATGAAAAACTGTTTTTT
-,-,TRBJ2-2,TRBV5-1,CASSVETGATGELFF,TGCGCCAGCAGCGTTGAAACAGGTGCTACCGGGGAGCTGTTTTTT
-,-,TRBJ2-7,TRBV27,CASSLASLDEQYF,TGTGCCAGCAGTTTGGCCTCCTTGGACGAGCAGTACTTC